This T cell receptor beta chain was profiled in a study of control samples from healthy donors and cancer patients. This clone was seen only once. TCRdb keeps only in-frame clones here, not all; method: immunoSEQ multiplex PCR. The repertoire holds 70,000 to 85,000 clones, with around 83% as singletons. The germline V and J ends were trimmed by 4 bases and 5 bases, with 18 bases remaining between them. The CDR3 covers 15 residues. Looked up from germline, CDR1 is SGHNT and CDR2 is YYREEE (reference sequence). The chain couples TRBV5-4 to TRBJ1-2, with D possibly matching TRBD1 (5 bases). The material sequenced was PBMCs. This receptor was obtained from a man aged 60-69 years with head and neck cancer. The CDR3 DNA reads TGTGCCAGCAGCCAGAAAGGGGCAGGGATATATGGCTACACCTTC. It yields the protein CASSQKGAGIYGYTF.